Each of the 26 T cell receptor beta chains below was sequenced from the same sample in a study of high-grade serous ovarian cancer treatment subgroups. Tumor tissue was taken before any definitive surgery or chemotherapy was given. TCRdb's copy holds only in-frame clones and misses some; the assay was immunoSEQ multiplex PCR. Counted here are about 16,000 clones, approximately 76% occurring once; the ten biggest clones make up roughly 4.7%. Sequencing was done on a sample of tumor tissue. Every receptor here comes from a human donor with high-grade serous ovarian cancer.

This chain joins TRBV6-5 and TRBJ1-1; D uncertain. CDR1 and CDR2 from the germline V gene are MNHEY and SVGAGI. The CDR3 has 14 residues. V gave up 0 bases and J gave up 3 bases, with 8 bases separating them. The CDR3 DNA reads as TGTGCCAGCAGTTACTCGAGTGGGGACACTGAAGCTTTCTTT. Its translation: CASSYSSGDTEAFF.

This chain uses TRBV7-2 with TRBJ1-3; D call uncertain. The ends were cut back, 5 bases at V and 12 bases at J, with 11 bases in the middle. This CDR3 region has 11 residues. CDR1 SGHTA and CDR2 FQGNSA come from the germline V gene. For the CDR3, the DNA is TGTGCCAGCAGCCCCTCCCAGGTCATATATTTT. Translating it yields CASSPSQVIYF.

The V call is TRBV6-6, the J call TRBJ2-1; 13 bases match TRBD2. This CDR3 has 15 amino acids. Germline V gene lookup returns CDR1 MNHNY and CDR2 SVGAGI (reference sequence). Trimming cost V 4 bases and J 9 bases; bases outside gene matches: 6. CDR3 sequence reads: CASSSSLAGGPEQFF. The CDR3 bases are TGTGCCAGCAGTTCCTCACTAGCGGGGGGGCCTGAGCAGTTCTTC.

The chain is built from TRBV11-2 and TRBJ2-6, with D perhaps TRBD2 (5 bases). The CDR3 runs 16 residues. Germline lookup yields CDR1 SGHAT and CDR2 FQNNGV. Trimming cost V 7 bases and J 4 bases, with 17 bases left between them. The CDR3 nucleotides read TGTGCCAGCACTCCTTGGCCTTCGGGAGGGGCCAACGTCCTGACTTTC. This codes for CASTPWPSGGANVLTF.

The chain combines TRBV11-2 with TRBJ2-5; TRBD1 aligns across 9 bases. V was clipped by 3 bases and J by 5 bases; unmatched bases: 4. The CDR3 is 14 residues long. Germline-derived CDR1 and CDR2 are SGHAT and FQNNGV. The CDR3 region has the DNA TGTGCCAGCAGCTTGGGGACAGGGAGGGAGACCCAGTACTTC. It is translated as CASSLGTGRETQYF.

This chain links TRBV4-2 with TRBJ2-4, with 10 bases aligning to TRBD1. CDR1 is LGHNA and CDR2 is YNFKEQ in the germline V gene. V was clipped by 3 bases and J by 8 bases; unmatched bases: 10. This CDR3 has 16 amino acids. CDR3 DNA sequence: TGTGCCAGCAGCCAGCCCTTGACAGGGGGCAGCCACATTCAGTACTTC. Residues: CASSQPLTGGSHIQYF.

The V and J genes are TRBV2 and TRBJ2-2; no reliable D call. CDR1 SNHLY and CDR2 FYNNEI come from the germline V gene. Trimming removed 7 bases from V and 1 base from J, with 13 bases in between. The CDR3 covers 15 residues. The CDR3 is CASMWAAKNTGELFF. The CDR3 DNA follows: TGTGCCAGCATGTGGGCAGCAAAGAACACCGGGGAGCTGTTTTTT.

The CDR3 DNA is TGTGCCAGCAGCTTAGGGGAGACCCAGTACTTC. Amino acid sequence: CASSLGETQYF. V gene TRBV11-2 combines with J gene TRBJ2-5, with D unclear. The CDR3 is 11 residues long. V lost 1 base to trimming and J lost 5 bases, with 2 bases between them. Germline values: CDR1 SGHAT, CDR2 FQNNGV.

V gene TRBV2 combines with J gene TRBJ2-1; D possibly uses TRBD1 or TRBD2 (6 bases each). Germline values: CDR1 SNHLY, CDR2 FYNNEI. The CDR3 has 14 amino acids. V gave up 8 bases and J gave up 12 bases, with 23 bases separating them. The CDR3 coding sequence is TGTGCCAGCGGTCTGGGGGGACATCTGCTCGGGCAGTTCTTC. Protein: CASGLGGHLLGQFF.

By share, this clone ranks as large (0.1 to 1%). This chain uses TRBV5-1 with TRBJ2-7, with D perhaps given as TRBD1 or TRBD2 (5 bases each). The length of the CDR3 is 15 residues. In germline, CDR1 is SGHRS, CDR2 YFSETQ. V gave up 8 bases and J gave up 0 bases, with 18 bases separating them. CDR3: CASRWGSYSSYEQYF. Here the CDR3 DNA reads TGCGCCAGTCGCTGGGGGTCCTACAGCTCCTACGAGCAGTACTTC. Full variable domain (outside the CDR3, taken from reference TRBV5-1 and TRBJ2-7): KAGVTQTPRYLIKTRGQQVTLSCSPISGHRSVSWYQQTPGQGLQFLFEYFSETQRNKGNFPGRFSGRQFSNSRSEMNVSTLELGDSALYLCASRWGSYSSYEQYFGPGTRLTVT.

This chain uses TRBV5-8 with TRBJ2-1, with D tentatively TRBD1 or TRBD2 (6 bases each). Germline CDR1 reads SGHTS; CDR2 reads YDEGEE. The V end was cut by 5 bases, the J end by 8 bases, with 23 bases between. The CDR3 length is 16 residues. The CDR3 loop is CASSLKPGASGDEQFF. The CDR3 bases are TGTGCCAGCAGTCTCAAACCGGGGGCCTCTGGGGATGAGCAGTTCTTC.

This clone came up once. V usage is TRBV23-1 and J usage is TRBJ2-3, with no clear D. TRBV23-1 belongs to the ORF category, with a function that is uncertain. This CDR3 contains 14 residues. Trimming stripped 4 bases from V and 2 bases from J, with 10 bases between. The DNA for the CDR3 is TGCGCCAGCAGTCGACGGCGGCTCACAGATACGCAGTATTTT. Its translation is CASSRRRLTDTQYF.

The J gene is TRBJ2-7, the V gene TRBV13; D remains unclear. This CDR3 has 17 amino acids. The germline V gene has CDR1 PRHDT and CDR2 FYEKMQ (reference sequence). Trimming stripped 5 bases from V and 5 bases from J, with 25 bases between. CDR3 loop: CASSPTPWAAVYDEQYF. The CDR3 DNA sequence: TGTGCCAGCAGCCCCACTCCTTGGGCAGCCGTTTATGACGAGCAGTACTTC.

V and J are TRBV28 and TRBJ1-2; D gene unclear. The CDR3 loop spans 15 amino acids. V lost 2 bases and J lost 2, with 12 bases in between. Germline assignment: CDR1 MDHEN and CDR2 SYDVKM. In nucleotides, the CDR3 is TGTGCCAGCAGTTTAGGTACAAAAGGGAACTATGGCTACACCTTC. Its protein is CASSLGTKGNYGYTF.

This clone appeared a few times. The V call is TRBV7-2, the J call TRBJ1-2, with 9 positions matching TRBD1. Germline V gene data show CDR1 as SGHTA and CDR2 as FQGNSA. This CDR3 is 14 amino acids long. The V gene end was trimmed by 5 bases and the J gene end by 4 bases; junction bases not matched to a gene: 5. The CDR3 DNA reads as TGTGCCAGCAGCCGTGACAGGGGGGGCTATGGCTACACCTTC. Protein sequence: CASSRDRGGYGYTF.

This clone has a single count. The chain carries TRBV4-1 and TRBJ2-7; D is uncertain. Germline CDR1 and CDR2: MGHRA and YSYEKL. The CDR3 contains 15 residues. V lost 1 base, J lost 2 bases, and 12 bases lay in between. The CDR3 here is CASSQGPSTAYEQYF. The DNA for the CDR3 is TGCGCCAGCAGCCAAGGGCCCTCAACGGCCTACGAGCAGTACTTC.

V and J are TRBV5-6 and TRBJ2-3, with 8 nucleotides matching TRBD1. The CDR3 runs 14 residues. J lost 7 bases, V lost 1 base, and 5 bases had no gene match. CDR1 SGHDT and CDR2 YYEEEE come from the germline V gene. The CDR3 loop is CASSLTGGLNTQYF. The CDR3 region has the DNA TGTGCCAGCAGCTTGACAGGGGGGCTAAATACGCAGTATTTT. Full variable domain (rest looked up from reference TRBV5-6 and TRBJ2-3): DAGVTQSPTHLIKTRGQQVTLRCSPKSGHDTVSWYQQALGQGPQFIFQYYEEEERQRGNFPDRFSGHQFPNYSSELNVNALLLGDSALYLCASSLTGGLNTQYFGPGTRLTVL.

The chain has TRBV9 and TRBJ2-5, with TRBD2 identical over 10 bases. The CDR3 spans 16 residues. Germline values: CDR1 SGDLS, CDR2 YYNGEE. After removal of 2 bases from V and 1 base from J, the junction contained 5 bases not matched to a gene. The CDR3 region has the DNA TGTGCCAGCAGCGTGCTCAGCGGGGGGGTCCAAGAGACCCAGTACTTC. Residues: CASSVLSGGVQETQYF.

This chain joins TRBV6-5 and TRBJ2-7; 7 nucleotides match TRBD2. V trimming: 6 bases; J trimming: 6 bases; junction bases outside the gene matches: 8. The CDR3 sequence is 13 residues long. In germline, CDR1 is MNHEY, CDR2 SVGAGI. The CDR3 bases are TGTGCCAGCAGCGTCGGGGGGAAATCCGAGCAGTACTTC. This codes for CASSVGGKSEQYF.

Written as DNA, the CDR3 is TGTGCCAGCAGCGCGACGGGGGCGCCGGGAAACACCATATATTTT. Its protein product is CASSATGAPGNTIYF. V and J are TRBV9 and TRBJ1-3; D is perhaps TRBD1 (6 bases). Germline CDR1 reads SGDLS; CDR2 reads YYNGEE. The CDR3 extends over 15 amino acids. V was clipped by 3 bases and J by 4 bases, with 14 bases between them.

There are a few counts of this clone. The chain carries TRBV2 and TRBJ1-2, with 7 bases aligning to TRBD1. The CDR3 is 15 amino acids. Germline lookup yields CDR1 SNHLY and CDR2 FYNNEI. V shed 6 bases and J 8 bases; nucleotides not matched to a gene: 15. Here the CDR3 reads CASSGTGTALWGYTF. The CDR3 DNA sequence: TGTGCCAGCAGCGGAACCGGGACAGCGCTCTGGGGCTACACCTTC.

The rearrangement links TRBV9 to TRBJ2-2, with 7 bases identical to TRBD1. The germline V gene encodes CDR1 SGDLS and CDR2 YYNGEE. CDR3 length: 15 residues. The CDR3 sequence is CLESDRDDRGGELFF. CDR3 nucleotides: TGTTTGGAATCTGACAGGGATGATAGGGGCGGGGAGCTGTTTTTT.

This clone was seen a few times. CDR3 protein: CASSFRGFSSPLHF. CDR3 sequence (DNA): TGTGCCAGCAGCTTTCGGGGGTTTAGCTCACCCCTCCACTTT. This sequence joins TRBV11-1 and TRBJ1-6; maybe TRBD1 (5 bases). Per germline, CDR1 SGHAT and CDR2 FQDESV (reference sequence). V lost 3 bases and J lost 10, with 13 bases in between. The CDR3 is 14 residues long. The full variable domain, in which reference TRBV11-1 and TRBJ1-6 provide the parts outside the CDR3, is EAEVAQSPRYKITEKSQAVAFWCDPISGHATLYWYRQILGQGPELLVQFQDESVVDDSQLPKDRFSAERLKGVDSTLKIQPAELGDSAMYLCASSFRGFSSPLHFGNGTRLTVT.

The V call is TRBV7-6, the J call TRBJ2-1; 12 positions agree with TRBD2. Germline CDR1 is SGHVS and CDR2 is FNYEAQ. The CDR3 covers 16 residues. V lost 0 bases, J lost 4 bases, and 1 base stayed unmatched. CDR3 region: CASSLAGLAGYNEQFF. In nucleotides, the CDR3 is TGTGCCAGCAGCTTAGCCGGACTAGCGGGGTACAATGAGCAGTTCTTC.

The CDR3 sequence: CASSSDWGGAGELFF. CDR3 nucleotide sequence: TGTGCCAGCAGTTCAGATTGGGGCGGGGCCGGGGAGCTGTTTTTT. The genes are TRBV6-5 and TRBJ2-2; possible D gene TRBD2, 6 bases. V was cut by 4 bases and J by 6 bases, with 15 bases left in between. Germline CDR1 and CDR2: MNHEY and SVGAGI. CDR3 length: 15 residues.

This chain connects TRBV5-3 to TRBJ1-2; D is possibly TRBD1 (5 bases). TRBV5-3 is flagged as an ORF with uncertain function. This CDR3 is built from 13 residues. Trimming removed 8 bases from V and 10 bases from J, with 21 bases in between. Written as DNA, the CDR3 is TGTGCCAGCAGTCTCGCCCTGGGACTCTTCTACACCTTC. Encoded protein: CASSLALGLFYTF.